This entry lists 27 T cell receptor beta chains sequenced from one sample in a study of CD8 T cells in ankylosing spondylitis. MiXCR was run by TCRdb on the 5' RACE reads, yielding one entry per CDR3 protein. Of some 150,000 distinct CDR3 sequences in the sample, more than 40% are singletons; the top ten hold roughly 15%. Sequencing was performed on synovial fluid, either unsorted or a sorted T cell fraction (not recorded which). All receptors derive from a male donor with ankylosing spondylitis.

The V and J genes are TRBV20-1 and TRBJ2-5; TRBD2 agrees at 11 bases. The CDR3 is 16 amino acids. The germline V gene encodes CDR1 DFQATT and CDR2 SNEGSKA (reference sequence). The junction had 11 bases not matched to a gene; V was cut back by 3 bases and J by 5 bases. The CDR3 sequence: CSARASSGGPPETQYF. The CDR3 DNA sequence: TGCAGTGCTAGGGCATCTAGCGGGGGGCCCCCGGAGACCCAGTACTTC.

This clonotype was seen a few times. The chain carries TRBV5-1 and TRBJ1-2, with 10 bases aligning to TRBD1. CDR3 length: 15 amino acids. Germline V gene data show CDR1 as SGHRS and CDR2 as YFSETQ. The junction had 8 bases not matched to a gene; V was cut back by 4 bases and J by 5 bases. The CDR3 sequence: CASSRTGTGAYGYTF. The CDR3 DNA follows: TGCGCCAGCAGCCGTACCGGGACAGGGGCGTATGGCTACACCTTC.

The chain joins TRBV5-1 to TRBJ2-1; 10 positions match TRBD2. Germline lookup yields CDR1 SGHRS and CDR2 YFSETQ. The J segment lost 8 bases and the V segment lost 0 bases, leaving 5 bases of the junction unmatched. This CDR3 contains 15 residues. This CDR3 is CASSLASGSADEQFF. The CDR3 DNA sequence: TGCGCCAGCAGCTTGGCTAGCGGGAGTGCCGATGAGCAGTTCTTC.

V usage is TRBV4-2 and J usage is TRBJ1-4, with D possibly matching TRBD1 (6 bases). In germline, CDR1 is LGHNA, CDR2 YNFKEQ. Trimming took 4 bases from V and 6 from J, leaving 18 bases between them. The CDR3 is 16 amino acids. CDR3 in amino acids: CASSPTGGPTDEKLFF. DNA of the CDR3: TGTGCCAGCAGCCCAACGGGGGGGCCGACTGATGAAAAACTGTTTTTT.

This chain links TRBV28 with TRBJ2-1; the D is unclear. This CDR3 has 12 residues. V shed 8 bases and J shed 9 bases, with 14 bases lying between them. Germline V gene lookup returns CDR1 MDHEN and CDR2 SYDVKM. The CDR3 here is CASDRTSGEQFF. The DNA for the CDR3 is TGTGCCAGCGATAGAACATCGGGTGAGCAGTTCTTC.

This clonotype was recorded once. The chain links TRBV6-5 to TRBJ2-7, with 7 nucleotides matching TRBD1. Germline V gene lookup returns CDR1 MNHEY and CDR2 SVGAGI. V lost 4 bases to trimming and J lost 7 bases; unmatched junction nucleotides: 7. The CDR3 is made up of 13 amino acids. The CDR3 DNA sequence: TGTGCCAGCAGTTTGGGACAGAGAAGAGAGCAGTACTTC. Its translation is CASSLGQRREQYF.

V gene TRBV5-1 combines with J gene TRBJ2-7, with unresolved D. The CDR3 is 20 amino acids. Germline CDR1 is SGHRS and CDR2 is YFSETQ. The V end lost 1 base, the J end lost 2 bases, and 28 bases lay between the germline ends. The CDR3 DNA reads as TGCGCCAGCAGCTTGAGGCCCTCAATTCTTGGGGATTGGGGTCCCTACGAGCAGTACTTC. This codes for CASSLRPSILGDWGPYEQYF.

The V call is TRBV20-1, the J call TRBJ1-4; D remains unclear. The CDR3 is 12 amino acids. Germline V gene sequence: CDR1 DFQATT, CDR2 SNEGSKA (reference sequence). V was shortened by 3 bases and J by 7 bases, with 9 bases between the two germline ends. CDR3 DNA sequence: TGCAGTGCTAGGGGCGCAAGTGAAAAACTGTTTTTT. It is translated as CSARGASEKLFF.

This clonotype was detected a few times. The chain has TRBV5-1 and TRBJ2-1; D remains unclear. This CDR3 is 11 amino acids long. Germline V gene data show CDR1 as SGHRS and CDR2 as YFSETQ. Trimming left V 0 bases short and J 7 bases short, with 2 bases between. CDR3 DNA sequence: TGCGCCAGCAGCTTGGAAAATGAGCAGTTCTTC. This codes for CASSLENEQFF.

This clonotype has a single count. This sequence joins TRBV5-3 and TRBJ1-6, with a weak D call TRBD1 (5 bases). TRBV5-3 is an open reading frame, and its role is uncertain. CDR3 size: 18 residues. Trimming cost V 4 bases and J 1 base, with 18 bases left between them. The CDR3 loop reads CARSKGDHAESYNSPLHF. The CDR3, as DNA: TGTGCCAGAAGCAAAGGGGACCACGCAGAATCCTATAATTCACCCCTCCACTTT.

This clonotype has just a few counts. The CDR3 sequence is CATSRPGQGVNTEAFF. The CDR3 region has the DNA TGTGCCACCAGCAGACCCGGACAGGGCGTGAACACTGAAGCTTTCTTT. The chain links TRBV15 to TRBJ1-1; TRBD1 aligns across 8 bases. The CDR3 has 16 amino acids. Germline CDR1 LNHNV, CDR2 YYDKDF (reference sequence). V was pared by 2 bases and J by 0 bases, with 5 bases of the junction left unmatched.

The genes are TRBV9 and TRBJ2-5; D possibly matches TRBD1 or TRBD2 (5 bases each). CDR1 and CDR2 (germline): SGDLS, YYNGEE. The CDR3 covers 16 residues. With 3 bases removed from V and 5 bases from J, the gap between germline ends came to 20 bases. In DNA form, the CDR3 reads TGTGCCAGCAGCGATGGTGCCCACTTGTGGGGGGAGACCCAGTACTTC. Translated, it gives CASSDGAHLWGETQYF. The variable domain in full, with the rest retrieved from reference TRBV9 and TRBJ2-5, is DSGVTQTPKHLITATGQRVTLRCSPRSGDLSVYWYQQSLDQGLQFLIQYYNGEERAKGNILERFSAQQFPDLHSELNLSSLELGDSALYFCASSDGAHLWGETQYFGPGTRLLVL.

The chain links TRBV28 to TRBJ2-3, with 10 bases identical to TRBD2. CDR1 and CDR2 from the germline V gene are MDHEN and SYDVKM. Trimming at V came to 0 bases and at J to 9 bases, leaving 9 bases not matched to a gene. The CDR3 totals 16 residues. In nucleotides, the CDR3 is TGTGCCAGCAGTTTATGGGAGCGGGAGGGCCTAAGCACGCAGTATTTT. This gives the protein CASSLWEREGLSTQYF.

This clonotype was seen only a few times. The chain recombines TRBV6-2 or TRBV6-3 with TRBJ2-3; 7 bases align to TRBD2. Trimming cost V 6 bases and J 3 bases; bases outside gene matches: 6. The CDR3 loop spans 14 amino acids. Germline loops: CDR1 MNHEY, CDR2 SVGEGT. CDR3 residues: CASSESGVTDTQYF. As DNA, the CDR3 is TGTGCCAGCAGCGAGAGCGGGGTAACAGATACGCAGTATTTT.

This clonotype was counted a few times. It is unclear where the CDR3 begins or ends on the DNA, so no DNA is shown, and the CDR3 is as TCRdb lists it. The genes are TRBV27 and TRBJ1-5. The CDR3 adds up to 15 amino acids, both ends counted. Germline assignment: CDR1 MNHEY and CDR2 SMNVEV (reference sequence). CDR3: CASSSSVWGNQPQHF.

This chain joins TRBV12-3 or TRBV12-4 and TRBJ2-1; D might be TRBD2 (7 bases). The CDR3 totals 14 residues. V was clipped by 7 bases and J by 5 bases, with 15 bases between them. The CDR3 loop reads CASTEGGDHNEQFF. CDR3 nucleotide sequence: TGTGCCAGCACAGAAGGGGGGGACCACAATGAGCAGTTCTTC.

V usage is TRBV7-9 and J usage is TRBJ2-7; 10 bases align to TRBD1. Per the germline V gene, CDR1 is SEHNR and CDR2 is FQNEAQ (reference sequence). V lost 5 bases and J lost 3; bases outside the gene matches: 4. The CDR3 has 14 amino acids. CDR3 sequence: CASSPTGGHYEQYF. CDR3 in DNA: TGTGCCAGCAGCCCGACAGGGGGCCACTACGAGCAGTACTTC.

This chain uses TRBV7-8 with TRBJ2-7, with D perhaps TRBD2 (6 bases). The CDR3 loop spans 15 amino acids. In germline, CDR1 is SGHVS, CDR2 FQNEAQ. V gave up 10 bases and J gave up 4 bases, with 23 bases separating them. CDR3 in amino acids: CATGSTGGHTYEQYF. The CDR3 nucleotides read TGTGCCACAGGGTCCACCGGGGGTCACACTTACGAGCAGTACTTC.

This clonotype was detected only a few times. The CDR3 here is CASSSRDSGEQYF. The CDR3 DNA sequence: TGTGCCAGCAGTTCCCGGGACAGCGGCGAGCAGTACTTC. This chain uses TRBV6-6 with TRBJ2-7; 7 nucleotides agree with TRBD1. Trimming removed 4 bases from V and 6 bases from J; junction bases left unmatched: 6. This CDR3 region has 13 residues. CDR1 is MNHNY and CDR2 is SVGAGI in the germline V gene (reference sequence).

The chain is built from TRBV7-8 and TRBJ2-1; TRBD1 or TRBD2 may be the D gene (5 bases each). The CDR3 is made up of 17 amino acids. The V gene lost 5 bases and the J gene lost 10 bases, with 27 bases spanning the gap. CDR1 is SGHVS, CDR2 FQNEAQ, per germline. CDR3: CASSHRGWTVECGEQFF. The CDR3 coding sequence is TGTGCCAGCAGCCATAGGGGTTGGACGGTGGAGTGCGGGGAGCAGTTCTTC. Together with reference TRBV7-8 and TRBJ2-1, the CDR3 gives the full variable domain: GAGVSQSPRYKVAKRGQDVALRCDPISGHVSLFWYQQALGQGPEFLTYFQNEAQLDKSGLPSDRFFAERPEGSVSTLKIQRTQQEDSAVYLCASSHRGWTVECGEQFFGPGTRLTVL.

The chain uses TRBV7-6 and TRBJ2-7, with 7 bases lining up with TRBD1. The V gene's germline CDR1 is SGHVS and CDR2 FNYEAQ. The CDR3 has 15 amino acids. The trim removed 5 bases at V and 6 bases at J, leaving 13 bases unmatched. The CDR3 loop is CASSDTGASIVEQYF. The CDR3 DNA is TGTGCCAGCAGCGATACAGGGGCCTCGATCGTCGAGCAGTACTTC.

The CDR3 spells CSVGRQETQYF. The CDR3 coding sequence is TGCAGCGTTGGTAGGCAAGAGACCCAGTACTTC. V is TRBV29-1 and J is TRBJ2-5; the D is unclear. Germline loops: CDR1 SQVTM, CDR2 ANQGSEA. The ends were cut back, 4 bases at V and 2 bases at J, with 5 bases in the middle. This CDR3 comprises 11 residues.

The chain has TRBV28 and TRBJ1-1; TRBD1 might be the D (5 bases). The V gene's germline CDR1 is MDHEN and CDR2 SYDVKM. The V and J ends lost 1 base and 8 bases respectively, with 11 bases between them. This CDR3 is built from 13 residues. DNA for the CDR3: TGTGCCAGCAGTTTATTGCCGACAGCCGAAGCTTTCTTT. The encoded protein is CASSLLPTAEAFF.

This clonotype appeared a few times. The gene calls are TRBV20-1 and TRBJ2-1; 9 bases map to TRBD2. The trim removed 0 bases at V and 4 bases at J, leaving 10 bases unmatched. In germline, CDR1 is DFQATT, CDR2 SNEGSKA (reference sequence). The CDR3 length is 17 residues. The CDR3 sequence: CSARDHSRLAEYNEQFF. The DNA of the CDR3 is TGCAGTGCTAGAGATCATTCGCGACTAGCGGAGTACAATGAGCAGTTCTTC.

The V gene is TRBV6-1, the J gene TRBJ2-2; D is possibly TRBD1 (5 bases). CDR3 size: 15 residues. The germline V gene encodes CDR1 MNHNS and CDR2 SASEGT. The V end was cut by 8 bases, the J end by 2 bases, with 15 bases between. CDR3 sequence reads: CASAGQGGNTGELFF. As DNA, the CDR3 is TGTGCCAGCGCCGGCCAGGGTGGAAACACCGGGGAGCTGTTTTTT.

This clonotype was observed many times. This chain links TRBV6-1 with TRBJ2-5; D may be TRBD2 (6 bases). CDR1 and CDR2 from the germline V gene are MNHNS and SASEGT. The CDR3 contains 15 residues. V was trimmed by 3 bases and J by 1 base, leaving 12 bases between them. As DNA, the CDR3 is TGTGCCAGCAGTGATGTTAGCGGATCCCAAGAGACCCAGTACTTC. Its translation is CASSDVSGSQETQYF.

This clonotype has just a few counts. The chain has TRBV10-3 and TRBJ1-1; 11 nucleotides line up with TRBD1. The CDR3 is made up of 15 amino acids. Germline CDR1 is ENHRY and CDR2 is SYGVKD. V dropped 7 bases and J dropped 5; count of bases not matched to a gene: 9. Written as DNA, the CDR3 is TGTGCCATCAAAGGGCCGGACAGGGGGCTTACTGAAGCTTTCTTT. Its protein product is CAIKGPDRGLTEAFF.